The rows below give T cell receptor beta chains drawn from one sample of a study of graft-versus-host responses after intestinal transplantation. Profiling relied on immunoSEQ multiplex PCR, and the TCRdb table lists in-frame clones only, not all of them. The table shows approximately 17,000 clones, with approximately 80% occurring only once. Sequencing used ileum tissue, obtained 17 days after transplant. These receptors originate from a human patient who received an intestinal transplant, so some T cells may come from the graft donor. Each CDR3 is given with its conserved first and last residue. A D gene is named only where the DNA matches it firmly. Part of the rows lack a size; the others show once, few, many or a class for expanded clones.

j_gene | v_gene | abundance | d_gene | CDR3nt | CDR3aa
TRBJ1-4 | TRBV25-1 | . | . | TGTGCCAGCAGTGGACGGCTGCAGATAGAAAAACTGTTTTTT | CASSGRLQIEKLFF
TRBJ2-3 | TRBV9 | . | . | TGTGCCAGCGGGGGGCTCGGGGCTAGCACAGATACGCAGTATTTT | CASGGLGASTDTQYF
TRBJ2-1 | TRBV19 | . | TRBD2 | TGTGCCAGTAGTAAGGTGACTAGCGCATACTACAATGAGCAGTTCTTC | CASSKVTSAYYNEQFF
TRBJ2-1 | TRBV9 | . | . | TGTGCCAGCAGCGTACTCCCCAGGGGGCGGGGGGAGCAGTTCTTC | CASSVLPRGRGEQFF
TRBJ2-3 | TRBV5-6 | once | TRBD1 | TGTGCCAGCAGCTCCTACGACAGGGACGCGGGAGATACGCAGTATTTT | CASSSYDRDAGDTQYF
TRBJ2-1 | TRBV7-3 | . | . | TGTGCCAGCAGCTTAGTAGATTCCCCCTACAATGAGCAGTTCTTC | CASSLVDSPYNEQFF
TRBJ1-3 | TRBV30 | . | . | TGTGCCTGGAGTCGGGACCCCAGCCGCCGAAACACCATATATTTT | CAWSRDPSRRNTIYF
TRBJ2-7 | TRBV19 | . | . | TGTGCCAGTAGGAGGCTCCCCGGGAGCTCCTACGAGCAGTACTTC | CASRRLPGSSYEQYF
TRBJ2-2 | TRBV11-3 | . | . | TGTGCCAGCAGCTTAGATGGCAGGCATTTTGGCGGGGAGCTGTTTTTT | CASSLDGRHFGGELFF
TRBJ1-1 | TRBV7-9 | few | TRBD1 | TGTGCCAGCAGCTTGGGGACAGCCACTGAAGCTTTCTTT | CASSLGTATEAFF
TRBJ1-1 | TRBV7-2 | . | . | TGTGCCAGCAGCTTTTTCAGGAACACTGAAGCTTTCTTT | CASSFFRNTEAFF
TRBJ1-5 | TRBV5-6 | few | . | TGTGCCAGCAGCTTGAGCCCGAGCAATCAGCCCCAGCATTTT | CASSLSPSNQPQHF
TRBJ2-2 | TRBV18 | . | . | TGTGCCAGCTCACCACCGTACACCTCGAGTTCCGGGGAGCTGTTTTTT | CASSPPYTSSSGELFF
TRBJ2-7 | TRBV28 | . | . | TGTGCCAGCAGTTTCGCCTACGAGCAGTACTTC | CASSFAYEQYF
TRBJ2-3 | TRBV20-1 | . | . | TGCAGTGCTCACCGAGGAGATACGCAGTATTTT | CSAHRGDTQYF
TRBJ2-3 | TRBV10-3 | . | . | TGTGCCATCAGTTTCAGCGATTGGGGCACAGATACGCAGTATTTT | CAISFSDWGTDTQYF
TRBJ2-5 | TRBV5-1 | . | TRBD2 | TGCGCCAGCAGCTTGAGGACTAGCGGGAGTAAGACCCAGTACTTC | CASSLRTSGSKTQYF
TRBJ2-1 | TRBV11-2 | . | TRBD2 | TGTGCCAGCAGCTTAGTACCCCAGCGGGAGGCTCACGAGCAGTTCTTC | CASSLVPQREAHEQFF
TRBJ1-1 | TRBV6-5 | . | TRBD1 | TGTGCCGCCAAAAGCCAGGGGGGAGAAGCTTTCTTT | CAAKSQGGEAFF
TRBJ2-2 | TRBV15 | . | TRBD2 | TGTGCCACCAGCGAACCGAGCGGGACGAACACCGGGGAGCTGTTTTTT | CATSEPSGTNTGELFF
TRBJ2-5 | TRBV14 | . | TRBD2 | TGTGCCAGCAGCCAAAGATTACTCCGGGAGGGGCAAGAGACCCAGTACTTC | CASSQRLLREGQETQYF
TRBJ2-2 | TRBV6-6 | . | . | TGTGCCAGCAACCGGGACTTATTCACCGGGGAGCTGTTTTTT | CASNRDLFTGELFF
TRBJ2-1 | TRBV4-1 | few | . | TGCGCCAGCAGCCAAGAAGAGGAGGATGAGCAGTTCTTC | CASSQEEEDEQFF
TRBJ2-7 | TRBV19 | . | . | TGTGCCAGTAGTGAAAGAAACGAGCAGTACTTC | CASSERNEQYF
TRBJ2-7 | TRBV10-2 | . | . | TGCGCCAGCAGTGAGGTGGGAGGCCTCCACGAGCAGTACTTC | CASSEVGGLHEQYF
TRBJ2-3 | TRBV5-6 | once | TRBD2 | TGTGCCAGCAGCTCCGCCGGGACTAGCGGGAGAACAGATACGCAGTATTTT | CASSSAGTSGRTDTQYF
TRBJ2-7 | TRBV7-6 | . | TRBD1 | TGTGCCAGCAGCTCAGGGGGCTCGAGGGAGCAGTACTTC | CASSSGGSREQYF
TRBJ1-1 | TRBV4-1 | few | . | TGCGCCAGCAGCCAAACACAGGGACCGAACACTGAAGCTTTCTTT | CASSQTQGPNTEAFF
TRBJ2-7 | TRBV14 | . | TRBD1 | TGTGCCAGTCTAGACAGGGTTCGAGGGGTTAGTGACGAGCAGTACTTC | CASLDRVRGVSDEQYF
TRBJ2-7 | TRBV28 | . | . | TGTGCCAGCAGTTTGGGCTTAACCTACGAGCAGTACTTC | CASSLGLTYEQYF
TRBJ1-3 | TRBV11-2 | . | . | TGTGCCAGCAGCTTAGTCCGCGGCAGACTTCCCGGAAACACCATATATTTT | CASSLVRGRLPGNTIYF
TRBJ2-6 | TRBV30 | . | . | TGTGCCTGGGTCACGGGGGTCTCTCCCAACGTCCTGACTTTC | CAWVTGVSPNVLTF
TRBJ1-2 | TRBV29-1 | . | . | TGCAGCGTTGGACCAGGGGATCAAGGCTACACCTTC | CSVGPGDQGYTF
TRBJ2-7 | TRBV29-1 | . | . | TGCAGCGTTGCATTGCGGGGCGCCTACGAGCAGTACTTC | CSVALRGAYEQYF
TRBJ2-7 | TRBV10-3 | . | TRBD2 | TGTGCCATCAGTGAGTCGGGACTAGCGGGGGGAGGTTACGAGCAGTACTTC | CAISESGLAGGGYEQYF
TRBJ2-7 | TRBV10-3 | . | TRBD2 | TGTGCCATCAGTGAGCCGTTTTTCGAACTAGCGGGTTTCTACGAGCAGTACTTC | CAISEPFFELAGFYEQYF
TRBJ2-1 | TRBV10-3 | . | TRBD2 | TGTGCCATCAGTGAGTCGGGAGGGAGCAGAGTTGAGCAGTTCTTC | CAISESGGSRVEQFF
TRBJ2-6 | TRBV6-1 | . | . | TGTGCCAGCAGTGCGGGCAGGGTTCTCTCTGGGGCCAACGTCCTGACTTTC | CASSAGRVLSGANVLTF
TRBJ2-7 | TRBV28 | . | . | TGTGCCAGCAATAGCTGGAGATACTACGAGCAGTACTTC | CASNSWRYYEQYF
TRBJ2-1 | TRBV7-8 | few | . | TGTGCCAGCAGCTTTCTCGGGATCTCCTACAATGAGCAGTTCTTC | CASSFLGISYNEQFF
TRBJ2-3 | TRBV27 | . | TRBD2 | TGTGCCAGCAGTGCTCTCCTTGGACTAGCGGTCGCAGATACGCAGTATTTT | CASSALLGLAVADTQYF
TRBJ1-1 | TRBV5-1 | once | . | TGCGCCAGCAGCTTGGGGGTCGTGAACACTGAAGCTTTCTTT | CASSLGVVNTEAFF
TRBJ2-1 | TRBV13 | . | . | TGTGCCAGCAGCTCCCCGAACGGGAATGAGCAGTTCTTC | CASSSPNGNEQFF
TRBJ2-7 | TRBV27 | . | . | TGTGCCAGCAGTCCCCACCGGTCCATGGGGGAGCAGTACTTC | CASSPHRSMGEQYF
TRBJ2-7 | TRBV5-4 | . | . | TGTGCCAGCAGCTTGGAGTTTGCGGGGACGAGCTCCTACGAGCAGTACTTC | CASSLEFAGTSSYEQYF
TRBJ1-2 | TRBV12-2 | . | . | TGTGCAAGTCGCTTCAGGGGGTTCTATGGCTACACCTTC | CASRFRGFYGYTF
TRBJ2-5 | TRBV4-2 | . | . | TGTGCCAGCAGCCAACGTGGACAGATAGAGACCCAGTACTTC | CASSQRGQIETQYF
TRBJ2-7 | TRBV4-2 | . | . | TGTGCCAGCAGCCAGGGGCCGGGCCCAGGTCTCGAGCAGTACTTC | CASSQGPGPGLEQYF
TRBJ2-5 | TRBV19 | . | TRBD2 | TGTGCCAGTAGTATAGATGGGACTAGCCAAGAGACCCAGTACTTC | CASSIDGTSQETQYF
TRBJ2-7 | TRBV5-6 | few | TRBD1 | TGTGCCAGCAGCTTGGAAGGGGGCTTAAGCTCCTACGAGCAGTACTTC | CASSLEGGLSSYEQYF
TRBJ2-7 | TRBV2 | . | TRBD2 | TGTGCCAGCAGTAGGGGACTAGCGGGAGTGAGATACGAGCAGTACTTC | CASSRGLAGVRYEQYF